This TCR beta chain came from a study of cytomegalovirus exposure and HLA in healthy donors. Nominally healthy donors provided the samples, though records likely missed some immune exposures. Primers: 60 Vbeta forward and 13 Jbeta reverse. Method: immunoSEQ multiplex PCR; TCRdb's copy keeps in-frame clones and lacks some. Of about 98,000 clones listed, 70% to 80% are singletons. CDR3 length: 12 amino acids. Trimming shortened V by 9 bases and J by 8 bases, and 16 bases separated the two germline ends. CDR1 is MNHNS and CDR2 is SASEGT in the germline V gene. The receptor was isolated from a man in his fifties or sixties in good health and CMV-seropositive. Source material: PBMCs. The chain uses TRBV6-1 and TRBJ1-1; no firm D call. The CDR3 reads CASGVRAIEAFF. CDR3 bases: TGTGCCAGTGGGGTGAGGGCAATAGAAGCTTTCTTT.